This T cell receptor beta chain was recovered during a study of blood T cell repertoires in COVID-19. Study context: Both acute and convalescent COVID-19 samples were obtained from the United States, Italy and Spain. T cells, B-cell-depleted T cells, or PBMCs supplied cDNA or gDNA.

Per the original data handling: Using reference gene primer amplification, nucleated cell counts were estimated. TCRdb's table, derived via immunoSEQ multiplex PCR, lists solely in-frame clones and lacks some. D and trimming were read from the DNA, whereas the V and J calls and clone size are those reported in that table. The sample has 250,000 to 300,000 clones; 85% to 90% are singletons. Trimming removed 5 bases from V and 4 bases from J; junction bases left unmatched: 7. The CDR3 spans 14 residues. From germline, CDR1 is SGHRS and CDR2 YFSETQ. Material for sequencing was peripheral blood. The sequence was collected from a woman in her thirties or forties who had recovered from COVID-19. The rearrangement joins TRBV5-1 to TRBJ1-2; 8 positions match TRBD1. This CDR3 reads CASSPGQALYGYTF. Here the CDR3 DNA reads TGCGCCAGCAGTCCGGGACAGGCCCTCTATGGCTACACCTTC.